Below, 23 T cell receptor beta chains from the same sample are listed, as sequenced in a study of blood T cell repertoires in COVID-19. Sequenced by immunoSEQ multiplex PCR; TCRdb stores in-frame clones only, minus some. This table holds a few hundred thousand clones, over 75% found once. The sample was PBMCs or T cells enriched from blood (not recorded which). The receptors come from a man aged 35 to 55 in a cohort exposed to, infected with or recovered from COVID-19 (not recorded which).

The chain combines TRBV27 with TRBJ2-2; the match to TRBD2 covers 10 bases. Unmatched junction bases numbered 6, after V lost 5 bases and J lost 6 bases. Germline assignment: CDR1 MNHEY and CDR2 SMNVEV (reference sequence). There are 15 residues in the CDR3. For the CDR3, the DNA is TGTGCCAGCAGTGAGCTAGCGGGAGCTTCCGGGGAGCTGTTTTTT. This sequence encodes CASSELAGASGELFF.

The chain joins TRBV2 to TRBJ2-2; D is ambiguous. Per the germline V gene, CDR1 is SNHLY and CDR2 is FYNNEI. V lost 5 bases, J lost 5 bases, and 12 bases lay in between. CDR3 length: 14 residues. The DNA for the CDR3 is TGTGCCAGCAGTATTAACAGAAATACCGGGGAGCTGTTTTTT. It is translated as CASSINRNTGELFF.

This rearrangement joins TRBV27 to TRBJ1-3, with a possible D match to TRBD1 (5 bases). This CDR3 spans 13 amino acids. V was pared by 4 bases and J by 4 bases, with 8 bases between. The germline gives CDR1 MNHEY, CDR2 SMNVEV (reference sequence). In DNA form, the CDR3 reads TGTGCCAGCAGTTCTCAGGGAGGAAACACCATATATTTT. As protein: CASSSQGGNTIYF.

The rearrangement uses TRBV7-9 and TRBJ1-2; TRBD1 matches 7 bases. Germline V gene sequence: CDR1 SEHNR, CDR2 FQNEAQ (reference sequence). V lost 1 base and J lost 6; bases outside the gene matches: 2. This CDR3 has 13 residues. Written as DNA, the CDR3 is TGTGCCAGCAGCTTAGATCAGGGGGATGGCTACACCTTC. Amino acids: CASSLDQGDGYTF.

The DNA of the CDR3 is TGCAGCGGGGGGGCGGGCCTCCAAGAGACCCAGTACTTC. It encodes CSGGAGLQETQYF. V gene TRBV29-1 combines with J gene TRBJ2-5; D tentatively reads TRBD1 or TRBD2 (6 bases each). The germline V gene encodes CDR1 SQVTM and CDR2 ANQGSEA. This CDR3 contains 13 residues. Trimming cost V 7 bases and J 1 base, with 13 bases left between them.

The chain links TRBV11-3 to TRBJ2-1; 8 bases agree with TRBD2. Per the germline V gene, CDR1 is SGHNT and CDR2 is YENEEA. The V gene end was trimmed by 3 bases and the J gene end by 5 bases; junction bases not matched to a gene: 6. CDR3 length equals 15 residues. As DNA, the CDR3 is TGTGCCAGCAGCTTCTCGGGAGGGTCGAACAATGAGCAGTTCTTC. Translating gives CASSFSGGSNNEQFF.

The rearrangement uses TRBV7-9 and TRBJ2-5, with a possible D match to TRBD2 (5 bases). From germline, CDR1 is SEHNR and CDR2 FQNEAQ (reference sequence). Trimming removed 0 bases at V and 5 bases at J, with 19 bases between. The CDR3 loop spans 17 amino acids. The CDR3 DNA is TGTGCCAGCAGCTTAGCAGCTAGCAGTGGCAGAGGCGAGACCCAGTACTTC. This codes for CASSLAASSGRGETQYF.

This clone was detected only once. The CDR3 coding sequence is TGCGCCAGCAGTTCGCACACTAGCGGGAGATTTGACGAGCAGTACTTC. Amino acid sequence: CASSSHTSGRFDEQYF. The chain recombines TRBV10-2 with TRBJ2-7; 11 bases are a match to TRBD2. Germline values: CDR1 WSHSY, CDR2 SAAADI. This CDR3 comprises 16 residues. V was clipped by 5 bases and J by 5 bases; unmatched bases: 11.

J is TRBJ1-1 and V is TRBV29-1; D is perhaps TRBD1 (5 bases). The CDR3 loop spans 13 amino acids. The germline V gene has CDR1 SQVTM and CDR2 ANQGSEA. Trimming shortened V by 4 bases and J by 0 bases, and 9 bases separated the two germline ends. The CDR3 sequence is CSVGQSLNTEAFF. CDR3 nucleotides: TGCAGCGTTGGACAGAGTCTGAACACTGAAGCTTTCTTT.

Here the CDR3 reads CASSEVVGGANVLTF. The CDR3, as DNA: TGTGCCAGCAGTGAAGTGGTGGGGGGAGCCAACGTCCTGACTTTC. V is TRBV2 and J is TRBJ2-6; D is possibly TRBD2 (6 bases). Germline CDR1 reads SNHLY; CDR2 reads FYNNEI. The CDR3 runs to 15 residues. V lost 1 base to trimming and J lost 7 bases, with 11 bases between them.

The V and J genes are TRBV6-5 and TRBJ2-5, with D possibly TRBD1 on 5 matching bases. This CDR3 region has 15 residues. CDR1 is MNHEY and CDR2 is SVGAGI in the germline V gene. With 5 bases removed from V and 5 bases from J, the gap between germline ends came to 18 bases. The CDR3 DNA is TGTGCCAGCAGTCCTTCATCGGCAGGGAAGGAGACCCAGTACTTC. Residues: CASSPSSAGKETQYF.

The rearrangement joins TRBV19 to TRBJ2-7; 7 bases are a match to TRBD1. From germline, CDR1 is LNHDA and CDR2 SQIVND (reference sequence). CDR3 length equals 15 residues. J was trimmed by 4 bases and V by 6 bases; bases with no gene match: 12. CDR3: CASRLQQGSNYEQYF. CDR3 coding DNA: TGTGCCAGTAGGCTTCAACAGGGGTCCAATTACGAGCAGTACTTC.

V usage is TRBV15 and J usage is TRBJ1-5, with 7 bases fitting TRBD1. The germline V gene has CDR1 LNHNV and CDR2 YYDKDF (reference sequence). The CDR3 length is 15 residues. J gave up 6 bases and V 1 base, and 6 bases lay outside the gene matches. CDR3 loop: CATSRGRGGGQPQHF. The CDR3 DNA sequence: TGTGCCACCAGCAGAGGCAGAGGGGGCGGTCAGCCCCAGCATTTT.

The chain links TRBV5-1 to TRBJ2-7; 11 bases are a match to TRBD1. CDR3 length: 14 amino acids. Germline assignment: CDR1 SGHRS and CDR2 YFSETQ. V lost 3 bases and J lost 5; bases outside the gene matches: 4. Written as DNA, the CDR3 is TGCGCCAGCAGCTGGGGACAGGGGGTGAACGAGCAGTACTTC. Residues: CASSWGQGVNEQYF.

This chain uses TRBV11-2 with TRBJ1-1; 8 nucleotides line up with TRBD1. The CDR3 is 13 residues long. J was trimmed by 8 bases and V by 5 bases; bases with no gene match: 7. Germline CDR1 reads SGHAT; CDR2 reads FQNNGV. The CDR3: CASSPGWTGEAFF. CDR3 in DNA: TGTGCCAGCAGCCCCGGGTGGACAGGGGAAGCTTTCTTT.

The chain employs TRBV3-1 (or the pseudogene TRBV3-2) and TRBJ2-3; D is perhaps TRBD2 (6 bases). Germline V gene data show CDR1 as LGHDT and CDR2 as YNNKEL (reference sequence). Trimming cost V 1 base and J 0 bases, with 8 bases left between them. CDR3 size: 15 residues. This chain's CDR3 is CASSQGGTSTDTQYF. In nucleotides, the CDR3 is TGTGCCAGCAGCCAAGGCGGGACTAGCACAGATACGCAGTATTTT.

The chain employs TRBV6-5 and TRBJ2-1; TRBD2 matches at 9 bases. There are 16 residues in the CDR3. Germline V gives CDR1 MNHEY, CDR2 SVGAGI. V dropped 0 bases and J dropped 9; count of bases not matched to a gene: 9. CDR3 residues: CASSYSISREGGEQFF. The CDR3 bases are TGTGCCAGCAGTTACTCGATCTCGCGGGAGGGCGGTGAGCAGTTCTTC.

The chain joins TRBV7-2 to TRBJ1-2; TRBD1 matches 11 bases. The CDR3 is made up of 16 amino acids. The V and J ends lost 8 bases and 4 bases, in that order; junction bases with no gene match: 12. Germline CDR1 and CDR2: SGHTA and FQGNSA. CDR3 sequence reads: CASRDPGQGESYGYTF. In DNA form, the CDR3 reads TGTGCCAGCCGTGACCCGGGACAGGGGGAGAGCTATGGCTACACCTTC.

CDR3 sequence reads: CASRGLAGGFTDTQYF. In DNA form, the CDR3 reads TGCGCCAGCAGGGGACTAGCGGGAGGCTTCACAGATACGCAGTATTTT. The V call is TRBV5-1, the J call TRBJ2-3; 15 bases are shared with TRBD2. The germline gives CDR1 SGHRS, CDR2 YFSETQ. The CDR3 sequence is 16 residues long. V lost 5 bases and J lost 2; bases outside the gene matches: 3.

Only one count was recorded for this clone. The chain combines TRBV6-5 with TRBJ2-7; the match to TRBD2 covers 12 bases. The CDR3 consists of 16 residues. V dropped 0 bases and J dropped 4; count of bases not matched to a gene: 4. The germline V gene encodes CDR1 MNHEY and CDR2 SVGAGI. CDR3 coding DNA: TGTGCCAGCAGTTACTCGTCTAGCGGGAGGGGGTACGAGCAGTACTTC. Protein sequence: CASSYSSSGRGYEQYF.

The CDR3 loop is CASSSDSYEQYF. CDR3 sequence (DNA): TGTGCCAGCAGCTCGGACAGCTACGAGCAGTACTTC. The chain employs TRBV5-4 and TRBJ2-7; TRBD1 is a possible D gene (6 bases). Trimming cost V 3 bases and J 3 bases, with 7 bases left between them. The CDR3 runs to 12 residues. Germline V gene data show CDR1 as SGHNT and CDR2 as YYREEE (reference sequence).

CDR3 sequence (DNA): TGTGCCAGCAGTTTAGCTGCAGGGGGCGCGAACATTCAGTACTTC. Its translation: CASSLAAGGANIQYF. This chain connects TRBV28 to TRBJ2-4; TRBD1 matches 8 bases. The length of the CDR3 is 15 residues. Germline CDR1 is MDHEN and CDR2 is SYDVKM. Trimming took 2 bases from V and 7 from J; bases not matched to a gene: 7.

This CDR3 is CASTFSGSNTGELFF. CDR3 coding DNA: TGTGCCAGCACCTTCAGCGGATCAAACACCGGGGAGCTGTTTTTT. This chain links TRBV2 with TRBJ2-2; D is possibly TRBD2 (5 bases). The CDR3 is made up of 15 amino acids. Germline CDR1 and CDR2: SNHLY and FYNNEI. V lost 7 bases and J lost 2, with 14 bases in between.